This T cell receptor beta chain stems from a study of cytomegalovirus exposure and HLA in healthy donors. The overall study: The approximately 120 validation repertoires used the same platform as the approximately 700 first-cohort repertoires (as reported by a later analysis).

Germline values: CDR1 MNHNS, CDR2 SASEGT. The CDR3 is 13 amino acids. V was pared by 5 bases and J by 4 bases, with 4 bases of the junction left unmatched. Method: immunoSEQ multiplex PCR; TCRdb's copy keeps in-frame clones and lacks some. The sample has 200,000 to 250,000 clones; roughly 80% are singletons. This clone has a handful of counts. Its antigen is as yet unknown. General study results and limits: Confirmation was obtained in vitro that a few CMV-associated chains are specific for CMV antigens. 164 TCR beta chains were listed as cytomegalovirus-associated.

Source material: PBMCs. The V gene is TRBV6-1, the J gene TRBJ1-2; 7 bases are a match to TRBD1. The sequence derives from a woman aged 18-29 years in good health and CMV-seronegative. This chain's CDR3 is CASSPGGIYGYTF. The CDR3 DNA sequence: TGTGCCAGCAGTCCAGGGGGGATCTATGGCTACACCTTC.